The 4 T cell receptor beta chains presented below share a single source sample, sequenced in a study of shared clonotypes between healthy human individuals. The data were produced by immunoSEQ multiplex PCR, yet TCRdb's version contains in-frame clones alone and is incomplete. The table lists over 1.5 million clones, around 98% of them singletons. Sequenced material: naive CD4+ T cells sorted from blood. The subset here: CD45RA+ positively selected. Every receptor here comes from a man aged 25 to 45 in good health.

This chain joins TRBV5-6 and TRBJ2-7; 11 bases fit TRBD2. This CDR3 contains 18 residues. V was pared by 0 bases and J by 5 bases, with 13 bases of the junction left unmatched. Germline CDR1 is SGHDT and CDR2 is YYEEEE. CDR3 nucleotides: TGTGCCAGCAGCTTGGTAGGGTATAGCGGGAGGGCGTCCAACGAGCAGTACTTC. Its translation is CASSLVGYSGRASNEQYF.

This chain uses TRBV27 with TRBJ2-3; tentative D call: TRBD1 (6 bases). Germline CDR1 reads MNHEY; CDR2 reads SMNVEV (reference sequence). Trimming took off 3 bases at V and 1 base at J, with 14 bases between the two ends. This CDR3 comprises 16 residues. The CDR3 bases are TGTGCCAGCAGTTTGAGGTTTGGGGGCGGCACAGATACGCAGTATTTT. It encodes CASSLRFGGGTDTQYF.

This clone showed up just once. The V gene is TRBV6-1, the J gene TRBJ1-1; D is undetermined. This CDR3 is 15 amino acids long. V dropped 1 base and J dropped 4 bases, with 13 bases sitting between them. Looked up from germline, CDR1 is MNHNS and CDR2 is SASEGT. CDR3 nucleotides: TGTGCCAGCAGTGAAGGTATTGGAAAGGGCACTGAAGCTTTCTTT. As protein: CASSEGIGKGTEAFF.

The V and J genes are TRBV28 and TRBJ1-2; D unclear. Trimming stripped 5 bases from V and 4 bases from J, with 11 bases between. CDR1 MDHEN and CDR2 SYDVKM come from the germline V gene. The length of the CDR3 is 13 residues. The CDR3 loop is CASSGRLLYGYTF. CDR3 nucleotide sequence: TGTGCCAGCAGTGGCAGGCTACTCTATGGCTACACCTTC.